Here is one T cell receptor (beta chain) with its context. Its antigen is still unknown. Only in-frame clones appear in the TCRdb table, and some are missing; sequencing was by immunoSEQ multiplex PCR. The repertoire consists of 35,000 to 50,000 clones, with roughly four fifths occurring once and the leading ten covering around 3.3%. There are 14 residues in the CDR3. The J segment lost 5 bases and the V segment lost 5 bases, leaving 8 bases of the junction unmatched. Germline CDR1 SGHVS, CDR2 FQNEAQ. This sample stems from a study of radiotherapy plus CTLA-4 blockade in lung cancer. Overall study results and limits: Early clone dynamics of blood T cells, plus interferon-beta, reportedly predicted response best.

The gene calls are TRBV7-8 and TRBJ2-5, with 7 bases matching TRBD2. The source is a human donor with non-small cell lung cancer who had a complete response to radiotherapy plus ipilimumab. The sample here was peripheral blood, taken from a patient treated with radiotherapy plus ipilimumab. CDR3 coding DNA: TGTGCCAGCAGCCAAGGGACTACCGTGGAGACCCAGTACTTC. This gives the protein CASSQGTTVETQYF.